This TCR beta chain was documented in a study of blood T cell repertoires in COVID-19. Study at large: Acute and convalescent COVID-19 specimens originated in the United States, Italy and Spain. Sources were T cells, B-cell-depleted T cells, or PBMCs; the material itself was cDNA or gDNA.

In the original analysis: The assay estimated nucleated cells by amplifying reference gene primers. Assay: immunoSEQ multiplex PCR; the TCRdb copy retains only in-frame clones and omits some. Clonal size and the V and J genes are those of that table, whereas D and trimming came from the DNA. The sample includes about 50,000 clones, approximately 87% of them seen just once. Enrollment of patients from Seattle took place during active infection, with longitudinal follow-up. The CDR3 is 16 amino acids. The germline V gene has CDR1 LNHDA and CDR2 SQIVND (reference sequence). Unmatched junction bases numbered 2, after V lost 2 bases and J lost 2 bases.

Material for sequencing was peripheral blood. The rearrangement uses TRBV19 and TRBJ2-1; 11 bases are a match to TRBD1. The receptor was derived from a woman older than 75 with COVID-19, enrolled during active disease. The CDR3 region has the DNA TGTGCCAGTAGTATACCGGACAGGGGGCCCTACAATGAGCAGTTCTTC. It encodes CASSIPDRGPYNEQFF.